Listed below are T cell receptor beta chains from one sample, sequenced in a study of chemoradiotherapy in HPV16-positive cancers. The repertoire was sequenced with immunoSEQ multiplex PCR; TCRdb's copy has only in-frame clones and lacks some. Among about 53,000 clones listed, about 92% were seen once. Here the sequenced sample was blood, taken from a patient who underwent chemoradiotherapy. These receptors originate from a human donor with HPV-associated anogenital cancer. Each CDR3 is given with its conserved first and last residue. The D gene is left open where the match is weak. Expanded clones get a size class; other rows say once, few or many, or leave the size out.

D gene: TRBD1
V gene: TRBV18
J gene: TRBJ2-2
clone size: -
CDR3 DNA: TGTGCCAGCTCCCCGGACAGGGCGAACACCGGGGAGCTGTTTTTT
CDR3 protein: CASSPDRANTGELFF

D gene: TRBD2
V gene: TRBV6-1
J gene: TRBJ2-1
clone size: -
CDR3 DNA: TGTGCCAGCAGTGAAGGGTGGGAGGGACAGTTCTTC
CDR3 protein: CASSEGWEGQFF

D gene: -
V gene: TRBV2
J gene: TRBJ1-4
clone size: -
CDR3 DNA: TGTGCCAGCAGTGAAAACCTGGAGGGGGAAAAACTGTTTTTT
CDR3 protein: CASSENLEGEKLFF

D gene: TRBD1
V gene: TRBV6-5
J gene: TRBJ2-7
clone size: -
CDR3 DNA: TGTGCCAGCAGTTCCGGGACAGTCACCTACGAGCAGTACTTC
CDR3 protein: CASSSGTVTYEQYF

D gene: TRBD1
V gene: TRBV29-1
J gene: TRBJ2-5
clone size: -
CDR3 DNA: TGCAGCGTTGGCCTTCCCGGGACAGGGCCAGAGACCCAGTACTTC
CDR3 protein: CSVGLPGTGPETQYF

D gene: -
V gene: TRBV2
J gene: TRBJ1-3
clone size: -
CDR3 DNA: TGTGCCAGCAGTGAAGGGTACGGAATCTCTGGAAACACCATATATTTT
CDR3 protein: CASSEGYGISGNTIYF

D gene: -
V gene: TRBV9
J gene: TRBJ1-6
clone size: -
CDR3 DNA: TGTGCCAGCAGCGTAGCCCCCATAGGTAATTCACCCCTCCACTTT
CDR3 protein: CASSVAPIGNSPLHF

D gene: -
V gene: TRBV27
J gene: TRBJ2-6
clone size: -
CDR3 DNA: TGTGCCAGCAGTTTCGATACCGGGGCCAACGTCCTGACTTTC
CDR3 protein: CASSFDTGANVLTF

D gene: -
V gene: TRBV5-8
J gene: TRBJ2-5
clone size: -
CDR3 DNA: TGTGCCAGCAGCTTGGCCGGCAGGGACCAAGAGACCCAGTACTTC
CDR3 protein: CASSLAGRDQETQYF

D gene: TRBD1
V gene: TRBV19
J gene: TRBJ1-4
clone size: -
CDR3 DNA: TGTGCCAGTGGGGACAGGGGCCGCGTTAATGAAAAACTGTTTTTT
CDR3 protein: CASGDRGRVNEKLFF

D gene: TRBD1
V gene: TRBV7-2
J gene: TRBJ2-5
clone size: -
CDR3 DNA: TGTGCCAGCAGCCCGACAGGGAAACAAGAGACCCAGTACTTC
CDR3 protein: CASSPTGKQETQYF

D gene: -
V gene: TRBV30
J gene: TRBJ2-1
clone size: -
CDR3 DNA: TGTGCCTGGAGTATCCGATTAGCGGACAATGAGCAGTTCTTC
CDR3 protein: CAWSIRLADNEQFF

D gene: -
V gene: TRBV5-4
J gene: TRBJ2-5
clone size: -
CDR3 DNA: TGTGCCAGCAGCTTGGACAGGGCGACTCGGGAGACCCAGTACTTC
CDR3 protein: CASSLDRATRETQYF

D gene: TRBD2
V gene: TRBV30
J gene: TRBJ2-1
clone size: once
CDR3 DNA: TGTGCCTGGGGGACTAGCAACAATGAGCAGTTCTTC
CDR3 protein: CAWGTSNNEQFF

D gene: TRBD1
V gene: TRBV4-3
J gene: TRBJ1-1
clone size: -
CDR3 DNA: TGCGCCAGCAGCCCGGGGACAGGGTATAACACTGAAGCTTTCTTT
CDR3 protein: CASSPGTGYNTEAFF

D gene: -
V gene: TRBV15
J gene: TRBJ2-7
clone size: -
CDR3 DNA: TGTGCCACCAGCAGAGGGGATAAGAGCGGAGGACAGTACTTC
CDR3 protein: CATSRGDKSGGQYF

D gene: TRBD1
V gene: TRBV25-1
J gene: TRBJ2-2
clone size: -
CDR3 DNA: TGCCGGGACAGGGGGAACACCGGGGAGCTGTTTTTT
CDR3 protein: CRDRGNTGELFF

D gene: -
V gene: TRBV7-6
J gene: TRBJ2-3
clone size: once
CDR3 DNA: TGTGCCAGCAGCTCAGATCCGACTCGGCGGGGGCAAGGAACAGATACGCAGTATTTT
CDR3 protein: CASSSDPTRRGQGTDTQYF

D gene: TRBD2
V gene: TRBV6-5
J gene: TRBJ2-3
clone size: -
CDR3 DNA: TGTGCCAGCAGTTACGCCCGGGGGGCAGATACGCAGTATTTT
CDR3 protein: CASSYARGADTQYF

D gene: -
V gene: TRBV4-1
J gene: TRBJ2-3
clone size: -
CDR3 DNA: TGCGCCAGCAGCCCCGACGGGCACGGGACAGATACGCAGTATTTT
CDR3 protein: CASSPDGHGTDTQYF

D gene: -
V gene: TRBV15
J gene: TRBJ1-2
clone size: -
CDR3 DNA: TGTGCCACCAGCAGAGGGACAGAGACCTATGGCTACACCTTC
CDR3 protein: CATSRGTETYGYTF

D gene: -
V gene: TRBV10-3
J gene: TRBJ1-1
clone size: once
CDR3 DNA: TGTGCCATCAGTGAGTCTGCCAGTGAAGCTTTCTTT
CDR3 protein: CAISESASEAFF

D gene: -
V gene: TRBV5-4
J gene: TRBJ2-3
clone size: -
CDR3 DNA: TGTGCCAGCAGCTTGGGGTCCTCCCGCACAGATACGCAGTATTTT
CDR3 protein: CASSLGSSRTDTQYF

D gene: TRBD2
V gene: TRBV5-1
J gene: TRBJ2-2
clone size: -
CDR3 DNA: TGCGCCAGCAGCTTGATCGATAGCGGGACCACCGGGGAGCTGTTTTTT
CDR3 protein: CASSLIDSGTTGELFF

D gene: TRBD1
V gene: TRBV4-3
J gene: TRBJ2-6
clone size: -
CDR3 DNA: TGCGCCAGCAGCCAAATGACAGGGGACCCCGGGGCCAACGTCCTGACTTTC
CDR3 protein: CASSQMTGDPGANVLTF

D gene: TRBD1
V gene: TRBV7-2
J gene: TRBJ1-2
clone size: -
CDR3 DNA: TGTGCCAGCAGCTTAGAGGACAGGGGTGGCTACACCTTC
CDR3 protein: CASSLEDRGGYTF

D gene: TRBD2
V gene: TRBV6-1
J gene: TRBJ2-3
clone size: -
CDR3 DNA: TGTGCCACCCGACTAGCGGGGGACCCCACAGATACGCAGTATTTT
CDR3 protein: CATRLAGDPTDTQYF

D gene: TRBD1
V gene: TRBV19
J gene: TRBJ2-7
clone size: -
CDR3 DNA: TGTGCCAGTAGTCTCTCCGGGACAGGGGTTTACGAGCAGTACTTC
CDR3 protein: CASSLSGTGVYEQYF

D gene: TRBD1
V gene: TRBV5-1
J gene: TRBJ1-1
clone size: once
CDR3 DNA: TGCGCCAGCAGCCGCGAGTCAGGGGGGGACACTGAAGCTTTCTTT
CDR3 protein: CASSRESGGDTEAFF

D gene: TRBD1
V gene: TRBV2
J gene: TRBJ1-3
clone size: -
CDR3 DNA: TGTGCCAGTACCGGGGACAGGGCCTCTGGAAACACCATATATTTT
CDR3 protein: CASTGDRASGNTIYF

D gene: -
V gene: TRBV19
J gene: TRBJ1-1
clone size: few
CDR3 DNA: TGTGCCAGTAGTATTCTCCCGACGGGGGGCTACACTGAAGCTTTCTTT
CDR3 protein: CASSILPTGGYTEAFF

D gene: TRBD1
V gene: TRBV12-5
J gene: TRBJ1-5
clone size: -
CDR3 DNA: TGTGCTAGTGCCCCGGGACAGGGTGATCAGCCCCAGCATTTT
CDR3 protein: CASAPGQGDQPQHF

D gene: -
V gene: TRBV10-3
J gene: TRBJ2-3
clone size: -
CDR3 DNA: TGTGCCATCAGTGGTCGTCGGGGGACAGGGGAGACTAGCGGGGCGCTGGATACGCAGTATTTT
CDR3 protein: CAISGRRGTGETSGALDTQYF

D gene: -
V gene: TRBV9
J gene: TRBJ1-4
clone size: -
CDR3 DNA: TGTGCCAGCAGCGTACAGGGGATCGGAGAAAAATTGTTTTTT
CDR3 protein: CASSVQGIGEKLFF

D gene: -
V gene: TRBV27
J gene: TRBJ2-5
clone size: -
CDR3 DNA: TGTGCCAGCAGTTTTGCGGGGGCCCAAGAGACCCAGTACTTC
CDR3 protein: CASSFAGAQETQYF

D gene: -
V gene: TRBV5-1
J gene: TRBJ2-3
clone size: -
CDR3 DNA: TGCGCCAGCAGCTTGGACAGGTTCACAGATACGCAGTATTTT
CDR3 protein: CASSLDRFTDTQYF

D gene: TRBD2
V gene: TRBV6-6
J gene: TRBJ2-7
clone size: -
CDR3 DNA: TGTGCCAGCAGTTACTCCCTAGCGGGAGGGGGATACGAGCAGTACTTC
CDR3 protein: CASSYSLAGGGYEQYF

D gene: TRBD1
V gene: TRBV19
J gene: TRBJ2-2
clone size: -
CDR3 DNA: TGTGCCAGTAGTTTCACCGGGACAGGGGTTATCACCGGGGAGCTGTTTTTT
CDR3 protein: CASSFTGTGVITGELFF

D gene: -
V gene: TRBV9
J gene: TRBJ2-2
clone size: -
CDR3 DNA: TGTGCCAGCAGCGTAGTAAGCAGGGGCAGGGCCGGGGAGCTGTTTTTT
CDR3 protein: CASSVVSRGRAGELFF

D gene: TRBD2
V gene: TRBV5-1
J gene: TRBJ2-7
clone size: -
CDR3 DNA: TGCGCCAGCAGCTTCCTAAGCGGGGTGACCTACGAGCAGTACTTC
CDR3 protein: CASSFLSGVTYEQYF

D gene: -
V gene: TRBV6-1
J gene: TRBJ2-7
clone size: -
CDR3 DNA: TGTGCCAGCAGTGAATTGGGGAACGAGCAGTACTTC
CDR3 protein: CASSELGNEQYF

D gene: -
V gene: TRBV7-9
J gene: TRBJ2-7
clone size: -
CDR3 DNA: TGTGCCAGCAGCTTCCAGGGGAACGAGCAGTACTTC
CDR3 protein: CASSFQGNEQYF